These T cell receptor beta chains were read from a single sample in a study of OX40 agonist ivuxolimab in advanced cancers. Sequencing used immunoSEQ multiplex PCR; TCRdb keeps in-frame clones, though not all of them. This sample has about 53,000 clones, with roughly nine tenths found just once. Specimen: CD4+ or CD8+ T cells sorted from blood, collected in a trial of the OX40 agonist ivuxolimab. Receptors were obtained from an adult with an advanced solid tumor such as melanoma, head and neck, liver or kidney cancer. Each CDR3 is given with its conserved first and last residue. Fields, in order: J gene, clone size, D gene, V gene, CDR3 DNA, CDR3 protein. D genes are given only for firm matches. A clone size is listed for some rows: how often the clone was seen (once, few, many), or a class if it is expanded.

J gene: TRBJ2-6; clone size: NA; D gene: NA; V gene: TRBV6-1; CDR3 DNA: TGTGCCAGCAGTGAGTTCCCCGGGGCCAACGTCCTGACTTTC; CDR3 protein: CASSEFPGANVLTF
J gene: TRBJ2-2; clone size: NA; D gene: TRBD1; V gene: TRBV7-9; CDR3 DNA: TGTGCCAGCAGCTTAGGAGGGGGCACAGCGAACACCGGGGAGCTGTTTTTT; CDR3 protein: CASSLGGGTANTGELFF
J gene: TRBJ1-5; clone size: NA; D gene: NA; V gene: TRBV7-3; CDR3 DNA: TGTGCCAGCAGTCAGAGACGGAATCAGCCCCAGCATTTT; CDR3 protein: CASSQRRNQPQHF
J gene: TRBJ1-2; clone size: NA; D gene: TRBD1; V gene: TRBV7-9; CDR3 DNA: TGTGCCAGCAGCTTCCAGACAGGGACCTTATATGGCTACACCTTC; CDR3 protein: CASSFQTGTLYGYTF
J gene: TRBJ2-2; clone size: NA; D gene: NA; V gene: TRBV9; CDR3 DNA: TGTGCCAGCAGCGTAGATGGGGCTCTTCAGGACTCCGGGGAGCTGTTTTTT; CDR3 protein: CASSVDGALQDSGELFF
J gene: TRBJ2-4; clone size: NA; D gene: NA; V gene: TRBV7-9; CDR3 DNA: TGTGCCAGCAGCTCGGAGGCCAGCATTCAGTACTTC; CDR3 protein: CASSSEASIQYF
J gene: TRBJ1-6; clone size: NA; D gene: NA; V gene: TRBV7-2; CDR3 DNA: TGTGCCAGCAGCCTGAACCAGGGAGGAACCTCACCCCTCCACTTT; CDR3 protein: CASSLNQGGTSPLHF
J gene: TRBJ2-7; clone size: NA; D gene: NA; V gene: TRBV5-1; CDR3 DNA: TGCGCCAGCAGCGAGGCTGGCAGAATAGGCGACGAGCAGTACTTC; CDR3 protein: CASSEAGRIGDEQYF
J gene: TRBJ2-1; clone size: NA; D gene: NA; V gene: TRBV29-1; CDR3 DNA: TGCAGCGTTGAAGAATGGGGGAATGAGCAGTTCTTC; CDR3 protein: CSVEEWGNEQFF
J gene: TRBJ2-1; clone size: NA; D gene: NA; V gene: TRBV18; CDR3 DNA: TGTGCCAGCTCACCACCGAGAATGGCTCAGGGGGGCTACAATGAGCAGTTCTTC; CDR3 protein: CASSPPRMAQGGYNEQFF
J gene: TRBJ2-1; clone size: once; D gene: TRBD2; V gene: TRBV6-5; CDR3 DNA: TGTGCCAGCAGTGCCCGATTAGCGGGAACAAATGAGCAGTTCTTC; CDR3 protein: CASSARLAGTNEQFF
J gene: TRBJ1-5; clone size: NA; D gene: NA; V gene: TRBV7-2; CDR3 DNA: TGTGCCAGCAGCTTAGTCTACGGGACTTATCAGCCCCAGCATTTT; CDR3 protein: CASSLVYGTYQPQHF
J gene: TRBJ1-5; clone size: NA; D gene: NA; V gene: TRBV6-1; CDR3 DNA: TGTGCCAGCAGTGATGGGAGGGGCAGAAAAGGGGGTAACAATCAGCCCCAGCATTTT; CDR3 protein: CASSDGRGRKGGNNQPQHF